This TCR beta chain appears in the sequencing data of a study of T cell responses to AZD1222 COVID-19 vaccine. Study-wide results and caveats: Regions 160-218 and 743-854 dominated among vaccine-associated CD4 TCRs spanning spike.

Data came from immunoSEQ multiplex PCR; TCRdb stores just in-frame clones and leaves some out. The table records around 150,000 clones, roughly 89% of them present only once. Trimming left V 4 bases short and J 1 base short, with 9 bases between. This CDR3 contains 15 residues. Germline V gene data show CDR1 as SGHKS and CDR2 as YYEKEE (reference sequence). Points on this clone: Antigen unknown.

The material was peripheral blood, obtained on day 0 of AZD1222 vaccination. This clonotype was sampled from an adult in good health. The chain recombines TRBV5-5 with TRBJ1-6; D may be TRBD1 (6 bases). In nucleotides, the CDR3 is TGTGCCAGCAGCCCACAGGGATCCTATAATTCACCCCTCCACTTT. This gives the protein CASSPQGSYNSPLHF.